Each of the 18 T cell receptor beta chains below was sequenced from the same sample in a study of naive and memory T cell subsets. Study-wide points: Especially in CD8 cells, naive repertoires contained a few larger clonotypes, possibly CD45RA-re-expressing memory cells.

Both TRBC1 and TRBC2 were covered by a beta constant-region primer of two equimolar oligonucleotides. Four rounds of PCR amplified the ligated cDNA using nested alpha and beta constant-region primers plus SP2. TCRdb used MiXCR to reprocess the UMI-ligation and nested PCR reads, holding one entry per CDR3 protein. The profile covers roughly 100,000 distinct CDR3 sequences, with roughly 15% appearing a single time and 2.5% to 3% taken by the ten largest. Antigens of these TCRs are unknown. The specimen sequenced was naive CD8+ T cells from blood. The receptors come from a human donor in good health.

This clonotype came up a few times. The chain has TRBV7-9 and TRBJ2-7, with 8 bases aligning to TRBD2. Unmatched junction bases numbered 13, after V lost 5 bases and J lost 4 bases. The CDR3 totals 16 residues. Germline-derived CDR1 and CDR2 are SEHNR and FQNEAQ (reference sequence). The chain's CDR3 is CASSQTARRGVYEQYF. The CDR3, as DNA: TGTGCCAGCAGCCAAACCGCCCGGCGGGGGGTTTACGAGCAGTACTTC.

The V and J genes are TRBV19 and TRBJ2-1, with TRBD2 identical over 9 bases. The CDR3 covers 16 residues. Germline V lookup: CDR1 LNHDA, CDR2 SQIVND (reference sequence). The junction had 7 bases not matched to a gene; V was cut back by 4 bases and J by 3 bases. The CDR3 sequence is CASSTLAGDLYNEQFF. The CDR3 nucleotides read TGTGCCAGTAGTACCTTAGCGGGAGACCTCTACAATGAGCAGTTCTTC.

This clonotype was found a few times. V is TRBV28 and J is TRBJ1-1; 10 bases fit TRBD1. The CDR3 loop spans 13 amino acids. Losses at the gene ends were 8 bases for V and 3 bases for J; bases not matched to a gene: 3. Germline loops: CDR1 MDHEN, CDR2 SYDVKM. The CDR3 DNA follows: TGTGCCAGCTTAGGACAGGGGGACACTGAAGCTTTCTTT. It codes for CASLGQGDTEAFF.

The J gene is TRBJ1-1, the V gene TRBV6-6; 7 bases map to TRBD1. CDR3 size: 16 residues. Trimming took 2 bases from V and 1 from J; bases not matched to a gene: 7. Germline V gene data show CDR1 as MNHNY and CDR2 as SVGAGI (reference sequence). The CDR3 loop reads CASSYRSRDRNTEAFF. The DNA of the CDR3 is TGTGCCAGCAGTTACCGCTCAAGGGACAGGAACACTGAAGCTTTCTTT.

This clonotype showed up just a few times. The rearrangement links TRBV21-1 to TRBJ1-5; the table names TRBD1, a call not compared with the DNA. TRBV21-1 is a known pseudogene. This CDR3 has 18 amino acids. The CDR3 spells CASSIPSGVVWSNQPQHF. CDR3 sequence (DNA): TGTGCCAGCAGCATACCCTCAGGGGTTGTTTGGAGCAATCAGCCCCAGCATTTT.

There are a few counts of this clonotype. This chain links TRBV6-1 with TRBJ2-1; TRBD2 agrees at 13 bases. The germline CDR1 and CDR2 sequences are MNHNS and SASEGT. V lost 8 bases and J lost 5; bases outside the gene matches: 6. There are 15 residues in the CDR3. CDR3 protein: CASPGTSGAHNEQFF. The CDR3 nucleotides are TGTGCCAGCCCCGGGACTAGCGGGGCCCACAATGAGCAGTTCTTC.

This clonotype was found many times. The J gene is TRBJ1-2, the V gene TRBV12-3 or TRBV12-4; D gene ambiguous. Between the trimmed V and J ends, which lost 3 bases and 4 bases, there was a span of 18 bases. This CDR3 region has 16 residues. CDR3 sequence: CASSLGLGWETYGYTF. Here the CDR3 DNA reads TGTGCCAGCAGTTTGGGATTGGGCTGGGAGACCTATGGCTACACCTTC.

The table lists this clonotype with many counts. This CDR3 reads CASSQDRPAGKYEQFF. CDR3 DNA: TGTGCCAGCAGCCAAGATCGTCCGGCCGGGAAATATGAGCAGTTCTTC. This rearrangement joins TRBV3-1 to TRBJ2-1; maybe TRBD2 (5 bases). From germline, CDR1 is LGHDT and CDR2 YNNKEL (reference sequence). V was pared by 0 bases and J by 8 bases, with 17 bases between. This CDR3 spans 16 amino acids.

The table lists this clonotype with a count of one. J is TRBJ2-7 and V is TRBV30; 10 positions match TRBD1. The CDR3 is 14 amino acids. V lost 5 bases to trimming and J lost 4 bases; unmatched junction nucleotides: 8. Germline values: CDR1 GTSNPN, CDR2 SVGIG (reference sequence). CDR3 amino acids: CAWARGTGEYEQYF. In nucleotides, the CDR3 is TGTGCCTGGGCAAGGGGGACAGGGGAATACGAGCAGTACTTC.

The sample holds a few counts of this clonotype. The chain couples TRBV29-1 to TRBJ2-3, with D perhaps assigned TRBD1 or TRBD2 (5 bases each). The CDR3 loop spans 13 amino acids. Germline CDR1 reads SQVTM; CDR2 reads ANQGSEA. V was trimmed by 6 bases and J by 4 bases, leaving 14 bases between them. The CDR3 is CSVGAQEADTQYF. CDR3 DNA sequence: TGCAGCGTCGGGGCGCAAGAAGCAGATACGCAGTATTTT.

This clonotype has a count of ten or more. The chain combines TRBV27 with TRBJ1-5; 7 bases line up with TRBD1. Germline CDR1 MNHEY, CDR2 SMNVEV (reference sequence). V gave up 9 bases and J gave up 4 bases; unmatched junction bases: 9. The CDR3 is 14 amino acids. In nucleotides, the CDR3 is TGTGCCAGTAAAGCCGGGACAGAGAATCAGCCCCAGCATTTT. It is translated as CASKAGTENQPQHF.

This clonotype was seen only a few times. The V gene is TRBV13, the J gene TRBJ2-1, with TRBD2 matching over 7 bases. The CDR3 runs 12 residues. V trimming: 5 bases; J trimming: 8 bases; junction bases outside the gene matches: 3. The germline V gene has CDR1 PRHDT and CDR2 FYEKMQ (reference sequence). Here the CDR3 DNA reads TGTGCCAGCAGCGAACGGGGGGATGAGCAGTTCTTC. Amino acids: CASSERGDEQFF. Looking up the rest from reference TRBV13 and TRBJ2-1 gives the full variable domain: AAGVIQSPRHLIKEKRETATLKCYPIPRHDTVYWYQQGPGQDPQFLISFYEKMQSDKGSIPDRFSAQQFSDYHSELNMSSLELGDSALYFCASSERGDEQFFGPGTRLTVL.

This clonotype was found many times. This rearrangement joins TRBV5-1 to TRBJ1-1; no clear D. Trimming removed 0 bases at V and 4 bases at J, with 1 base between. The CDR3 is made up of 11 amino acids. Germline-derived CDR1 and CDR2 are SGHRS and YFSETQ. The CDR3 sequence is CASSLGTEAFF. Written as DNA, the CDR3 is TGCGCCAGCAGCTTGGGCACTGAAGCTTTCTTT.

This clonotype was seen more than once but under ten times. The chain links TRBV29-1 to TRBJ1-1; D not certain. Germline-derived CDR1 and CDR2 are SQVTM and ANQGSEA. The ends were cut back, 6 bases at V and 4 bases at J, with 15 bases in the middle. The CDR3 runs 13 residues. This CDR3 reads CSVTLQGSTEAFF. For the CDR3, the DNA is TGCAGCGTCACCCTTCAAGGTAGCACTGAAGCTTTCTTT. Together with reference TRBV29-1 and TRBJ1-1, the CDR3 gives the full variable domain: SAVISQKPSRDICQRGTSLTIQCQVDSQVTMMFWYRQQPGQSLTLIATANQGSEATYESGFVIDKFPISRPNLTFSTLTVSNMSPEDSSIYLCSVTLQGSTEAFFGQGTRLTVV.

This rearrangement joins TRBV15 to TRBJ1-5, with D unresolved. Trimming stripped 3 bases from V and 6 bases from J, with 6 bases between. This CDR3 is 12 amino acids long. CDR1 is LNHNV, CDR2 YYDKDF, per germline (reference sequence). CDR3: CATSRPSQPQHF. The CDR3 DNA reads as TGTGCCACCAGCAGGCCCAGTCAGCCCCAGCATTTT.

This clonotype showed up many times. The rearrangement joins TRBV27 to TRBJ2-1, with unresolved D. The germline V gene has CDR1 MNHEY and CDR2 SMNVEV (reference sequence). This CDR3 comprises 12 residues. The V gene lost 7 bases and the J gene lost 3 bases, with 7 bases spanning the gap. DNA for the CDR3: TGTGCCAGCAAAAGTTTCTACAATGAGCAGTTCTTC. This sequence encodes CASKSFYNEQFF.

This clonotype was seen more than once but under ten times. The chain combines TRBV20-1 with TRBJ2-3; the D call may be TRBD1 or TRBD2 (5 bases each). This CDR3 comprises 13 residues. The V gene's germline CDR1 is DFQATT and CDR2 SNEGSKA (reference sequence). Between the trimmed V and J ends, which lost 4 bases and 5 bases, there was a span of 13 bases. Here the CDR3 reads CSANPGTIDTQYF. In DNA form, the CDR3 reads TGCAGTGCTAATCCCGGGACCATAGATACGCAGTATTTT.

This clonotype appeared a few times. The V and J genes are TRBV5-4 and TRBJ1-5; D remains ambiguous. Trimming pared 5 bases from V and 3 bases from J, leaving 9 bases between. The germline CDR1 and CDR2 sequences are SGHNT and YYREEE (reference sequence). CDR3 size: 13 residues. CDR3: CASSWGANQPQHF. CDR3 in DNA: TGTGCCAGCAGTTGGGGAGCCAATCAGCCCCAGCATTTT.